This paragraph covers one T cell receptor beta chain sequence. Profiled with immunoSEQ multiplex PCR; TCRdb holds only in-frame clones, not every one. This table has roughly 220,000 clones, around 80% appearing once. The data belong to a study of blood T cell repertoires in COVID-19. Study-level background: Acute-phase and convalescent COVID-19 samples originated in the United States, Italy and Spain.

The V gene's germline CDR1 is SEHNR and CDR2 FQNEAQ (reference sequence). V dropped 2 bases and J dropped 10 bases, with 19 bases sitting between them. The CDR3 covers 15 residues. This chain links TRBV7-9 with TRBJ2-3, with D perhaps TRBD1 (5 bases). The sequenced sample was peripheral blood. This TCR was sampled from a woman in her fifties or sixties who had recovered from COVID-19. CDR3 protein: CASSLFNPGQGSQYF. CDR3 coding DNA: TGTGCCAGCAGCTTATTTAACCCCGGTCAGGGCTCGCAGTATTTT.